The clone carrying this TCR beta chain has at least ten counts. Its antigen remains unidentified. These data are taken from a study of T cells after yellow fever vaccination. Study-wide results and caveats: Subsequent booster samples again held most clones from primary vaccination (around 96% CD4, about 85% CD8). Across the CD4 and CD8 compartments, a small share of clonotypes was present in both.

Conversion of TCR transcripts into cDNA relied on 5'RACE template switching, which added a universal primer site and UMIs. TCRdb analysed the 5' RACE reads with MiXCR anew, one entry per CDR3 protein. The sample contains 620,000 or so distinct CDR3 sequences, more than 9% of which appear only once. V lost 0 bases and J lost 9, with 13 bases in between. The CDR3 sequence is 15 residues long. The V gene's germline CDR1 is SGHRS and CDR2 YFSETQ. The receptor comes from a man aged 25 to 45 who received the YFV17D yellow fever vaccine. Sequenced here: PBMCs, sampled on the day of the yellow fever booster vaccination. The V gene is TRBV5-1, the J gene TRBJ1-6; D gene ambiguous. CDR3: CASSLDGRVRSPLHF. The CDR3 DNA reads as TGCGCCAGCAGCTTGGATGGGAGAGTTCGTTCACCCCTCCACTTT.